Described below is a single TCR beta chain sequence and its context. Its cognate antigen is unknown. From CD4+ cells came CD45RA+ naive and CD45RA-negative memory subsets. The entry originates in a study of shared clonotypes between healthy human individuals. Study results and limitations: The low donor count limited represented genetic and exposure-history diversity.

As originally analysed: ImmunoSEQ sequences covered only the junction and lacked quality scores; filtering therefore differed. Assay used: immunoSEQ multiplex PCR; TCRdb lists only in-frame clones, some missing. V and J calls and clone size are those listed in that table; D and trimming were worked out from the DNA. This table holds roughly 650,000 clones, around 97% found once. The CDR3 extends over 11 amino acids. The V end was cut by 4 bases, the J end by 11 bases, with 12 bases between. Germline V gene lookup returns CDR1 SNHLY and CDR2 FYNNEI. The chain is built from TRBV2 and TRBJ2-7; TRBD1 might be the D (5 bases). This sequence originates from a woman between 25 and 40 years old in good health. Sequencing input: naive CD4+ T cells sorted from blood. Subset reported: CD45RA+ positively selected. CDR3 sequence reads: CASSGEDIKYF. CDR3 DNA sequence: TGTGCCAGCAGTGGTGAGGACATTAAGTACTTC. The full variable domain, completed using reference TRBV2 and TRBJ2-7, is EPEVTQTPSHQVTQMGQEVILRCVPISNHLYFYWYRQILGQKVEFLVSFYNNEISEKSEIFDDQFSVERPDGSNFTLKIRSTKLEDSAMYFCASSGEDIKYFGPGTRLTVT.